These T cell receptor beta chains were read from a single sample in a study of CD8 T cells in ankylosing spondylitis. TCRdb independently ran MiXCR on the 5' RACE reads; one entry per CDR3 protein. The sample contains under 450,000 distinct CDR3 sequences, 15% to 20% of which appear only once. Sequenced material: blood, either unsorted or a sorted T cell fraction (not recorded which). These receptors all stem from a male donor with ankylosing spondylitis. CDR3s include the opening cysteine and the closing phenylalanine or tryptophan. The D gene is left open where the match is weak. Size is omitted from some rows. Given values are once, few, many or a class for expanded clones.

TRBV5-1	TRBJ1-2	few	NA	13	TGCGCCAGCAGCTTGGTTGCTGGATACGGCTACACCTTC	CASSLVAGYGYTF
TRBV20-1	TRBJ1-5	NA	NA	14	TGCAGTGCCTTGACAGTCGATCGCAATCAGCCCCAGCATTTT	CSALTVDRNQPQHF
TRBV6-1	TRBJ2-2	NA	TRBD2	14	TGTGCCAGCCGCCGGGCGGGAGCGGACGGGGAGCTGTTTTTT	CASRRAGADGELFF
TRBV5-1	TRBJ2-1	NA	NA	15	TGCGCCAGCAGCTTGGGTCTAGCTGTTGGAAATGAGCAGTTCTTC	CASSLGLAVGNEQFF
TRBV9	TRBJ2-2	NA	NA	16	TGTGCCAGCAGCGTAGACGCATACGCGAACACCGGGGAGCTGTTTTTT	CASSVDAYANTGELFF
TRBV14	TRBJ2-1	few	NA	15	TGTGCCAGCAGCCAAGAGCAGTCGGTCTACAATGAGCAGTTCTTC	CASSQEQSVYNEQFF
TRBV12-3/TRBV12-4	TRBJ1-1	few	NA	14	TGTGCCAGCAGTCGTACAGGGAGGAACACTGAAGCTTTCTTT	CASSRTGRNTEAFF
TRBV15	TRBJ2-7	once	TRBD1	14	TGTGCCACAAGTCGGGACAGGGGGCGCGACGAGCAGTACTTC	CATSRDRGRDEQYF
TRBV20-1	TRBJ2-3	few	TRBD1	17	TGCAGTGCTAGCGCTGTCCAGACAGGGGGCGGCACAGATACGCAGTATTTT	CSASAVQTGGGTDTQYF
TRBV4-3	TRBJ2-2	few	NA	14	TGCGCCAGCAGCCAAGTTGGGATCGGCGGGGAGCTGTTTTTT	CASSQVGIGGELFF
TRBV7-8	TRBJ1-5	NA	NA	16	TGTGCCAGCAGCTTACGGGGGGCGCTCGGAAATCAGCCCCAGCATTTT	CASSLRGALGNQPQHF
TRBV7-3	TRBJ2-3	few	NA	12	TGTGCCAGCAGCTCGGGGGCAGATACGCAGTATTTT	CASSSGADTQYF
TRBV5-1	TRBJ2-5	NA	TRBD2	16	TGCGCCAGCAGCCCTCGGACTAGCGGGGTGGGAGAGACCCAGTACTTC	CASSPRTSGVGETQYF
TRBV12-3/TRBV12-4	TRBJ2-7	NA	TRBD2	14	TGTGCCAGCCAACGCGCTAGCGGGTACTACGAGCAGTACTTC	CASQRASGYYEQYF
TRBV6-1	TRBJ2-7	few	TRBD1	15	TGTGCCAGCAGGCCCGGACAGGGGGCTAACTACGAGCAGTACTTC	CASRPGQGANYEQYF
TRBV12-5	TRBJ2-7	few	TRBD1	15	TGTGCTAGTGGTACCTTGACAGGGCCCGGGTACGAGCAGTACTTC	CASGTLTGPGYEQYF
TRBV5-1	TRBJ2-5	few	NA	15	TGCGCCAGCAGCATGCGGTGGGGGGCTGGGGAGACCCAGTACTTC	CASSMRWGAGETQYF
TRBV5-1	TRBJ2-3	few	NA	14	TGCGCCAGCAGCTGGGGGGGACAGCCTGATACGCAGTATTTT	CASSWGGQPDTQYF
TRBV5-1	TRBJ1-6	few	TRBD1	16	TGCGCCAGCAGCCGAGGACAGGACCAATATAATTCACCCCTCCACTTT	CASSRGQDQYNSPLHF
TRBV5-1	TRBJ2-5	NA	NA	16	TGCGCCAGCAGCTTGCTCTCTAGCGCGGGCCAAGAGACCCAGTACTTC	CASSLLSSAGQETQYF
TRBV20-1	TRBJ2-1	NA	NA	11	TGCAGTGCTTCCCCCGGTAATGAGCAGTTCTTC	CSASPGNEQFF
TRBV5-1	TRBJ2-6	NA	TRBD1	17	TGCGCCAGCTCCGGGACAGGGTATGGCTCGGGGGCCAACGTCCTGACTTTC	CASSGTGYGSGANVLTF
TRBV21-1	TRBJ2-3	NA	NA	15	TGTGCCAGCAGCAAAGCGCCCTGGCAAAGGTACACGCAGTATTTT	CASSKAPWQRYTQYF